This TCR beta chain was found in a study of beta chain features in type 1 diabetes (dated by TCRdb to 2016 to 2019). At the level of the whole study: Mean age, gender distribution, total cell number and subset yield were not different between patients and healthy donors. A total of 90 million to 130 million sorted cells were examined across all samples, and a strong correlation was observed between cell number per subset and RNA yield. The study compared TCRB repertoires of sorted circulating CD4+ T cell subsets between recently diagnosed type 1 diabetes patients and matched healthy donors. Naive and central memory subsets were obtained from all 30 or so donors, but regulatory and stem cell-like memory subsets were isolated from only 8 patients and roughly 8 healthy donors. Study-level results and caveats: Because cDNA was sequenced instead of genomic DNA, activated cells with high expression could be over-represented, although the groups did not differ in activation or CD3 levels. In all four CD4+ subsets, TCRB CDR3 length was moderately but significantly shorter in type 1 diabetes patients. Because small numbers of individuals were included in the HLA sub-analyses, any influence of HLA type on TCRB rearrangement was left unresolved. Naive, central memory and regulatory TCRB repertoires appeared more similar among patients than among healthy donors. Patients with type 1 diabetes made fewer insertions and deleted more nucleotides at VDJ recombination sites, implying thymic rearrangement abnormalities. Shorter templates might be favored by PCR, yet because patient and control samples were amplified and corrected together, any such skew would affect both groups equally.

This clone was counted only a few times. The antigen it binds to is not known. The input lacks base qualities; no much larger clone sits a single base away. A single peripheral blood draw of approximately 120 mL on average was collected from each donor into heparinised tubes. Naive, central memory, regulatory and stem cell-like memory CD4+ T cells were sorted on a BD FACSAria II using a panel including CD45RO, CCR7, CD25, CD127, CD95 and CD27. All sorted populations exceeded 98% purity. PBMCs were separated immediately by Lymphoprep density gradient centrifugation and were stained directly, without being cultured. Samples were stained and sorted in pairs, with one healthy donor and one patient per experiment, so that batch effects were minimized. CDR1 and CDR2 are drawn from the germline V gene: SGHRS, YFSETQ. The CDR3 sequence holds 16 residues, the cysteine and phenylalanine included. CDR3 DNA is the only sequence kept; it has 48 bases, read in frame from the first base. Trimming leaves V shorter by 4 bases and J shorter by 6 bases, with the junction holding 12 bases beyond the gene matches.

The entire isolated RNA was reverse transcribed using the High Capacity cDNA Reverse Transcription Kit, and thus expressed TCRB transcripts were sequenced. Deep immunoSEQ sequencing was applied to naive, central memory and regulatory T cell samples, giving an average of about 3.7 million total reads per sample. After sorted cells were lysed in RLT buffer, RNA was extracted with DNase-treated RNeasy Micro or Mini kits, with the choice depending on cell number. Each cell subset was processed separately to prevent cross-contamination, with patient and healthy donor samples processed together. The immunoSEQ multiplex PCR was used to amplify TCRB sequences from cDNA, generating 87-bp fragments that spanned the CDR3 region. Sequencing of the amplicons was done on the Illumina HiSeq platform. The study's own analysis went as follows. Synthetic template baselines were used to correct PCR bias computationally, reads within Hamming distance 2 were collapsed together, and singletons that could not be merged were discarded. Reads were aligned against IMGT to assign V, D and J genes, CDR3 length and insertions or deletions at six rearrangement sites. Within each subset, clonotype counts were normalized to sorted cell number, after which true diversity and Gini coefficients were computed with the tcR R package. Repertoire sharing was quantified using the overlap coefficient calculated on TCRB nucleotide sequences. Out-of-frame TCRB sequences from naive cells were analyzed to stand in for the pre-selection repertoire. Imported from immuneACCESS, the table was reduced by TCRdb to in-frame sequences with V and J called. These copies leave out some clones; in studies compared against another copy, an unresolved V gene accounts for under half, and the cause of the remainder is not known. The V and J calls and clone size come from that table; D and trimming were worked out from the DNA. In this sample the table shows a few hundred thousand clones, approximately 25% of which occur a single time. Jointly, the top ten make up 0.012% of the sample.

The rearranged chain carries TRBV5-1 and TRBJ2-1; 8 bases in between match TRBD1. The clonotype comes from a woman in her thirties with type 1 diabetes. Specimen: naive CD4+ T cells from blood. According to the study, the label for this sample's cell subset or site signals: true naive CD4+ T cells. The DNA sequence is as follows: TGCGCCAGCAGCCCAGGACAGGGAGGTGTAGGCAATGAGCAGTTCTTC. This yields the protein CASSPGQGGVGNEQFF.